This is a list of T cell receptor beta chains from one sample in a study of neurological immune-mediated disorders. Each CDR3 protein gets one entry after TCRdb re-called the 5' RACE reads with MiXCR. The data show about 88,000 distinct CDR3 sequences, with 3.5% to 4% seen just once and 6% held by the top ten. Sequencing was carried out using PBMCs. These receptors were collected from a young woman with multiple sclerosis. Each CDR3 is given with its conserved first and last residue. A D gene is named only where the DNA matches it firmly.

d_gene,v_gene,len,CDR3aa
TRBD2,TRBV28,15,CASSSSGRAGNEQFF
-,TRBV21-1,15,CASSNVPSGQETQYF
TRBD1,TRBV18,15,CASSWDSTQNTEAFF
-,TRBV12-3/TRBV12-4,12,CASRRGNTEAFF
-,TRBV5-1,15,CASSGGTVNTGELFF
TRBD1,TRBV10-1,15,CASSDGTGSTDTQYF
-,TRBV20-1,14,CSARPGLDTGELFF
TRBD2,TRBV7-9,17,CASSPEPGLAGVDTQYF
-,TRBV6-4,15,CASSDPGKGRQPQHF
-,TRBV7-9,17,CASSHPSNHRIVDEQYF
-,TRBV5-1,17,CASSEGVGASSGNTIYF
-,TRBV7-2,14,CASSPTGGIYEQYF
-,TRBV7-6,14,CASSPVNSGNTIYF